This T cell receptor beta chain came from a study of beta chain features in type 1 diabetes listed by TCRdb under 2018. About the study as a whole: No differences in mean age, gender distribution, total cell number or subset yield were found between patients and healthy donors. Across all samples, some 100,000,000 sorted cells were examined, and cell number per subset correlated strongly with RNA yield. The study compared TCRB repertoires of sorted circulating CD4+ T cell subsets between recently diagnosed type 1 diabetes patients and matched healthy donors. Whereas all 28 donors provided naive and central memory subsets, regulatory and stem cell-like memory subsets were isolated from just 8 patients and roughly eight healthy donors.

In the case of this clone: Its binding antigen is unknown. No much larger clone is present one base from it, and per-base qualities are unavailable.

Overall study outcomes, separate from this receptor: At VDJ recombination sites, type 1 diabetes patients had fewer insertions and more deleted nucleotides, which implies abnormalities in thymic rearrangement. Naive, central memory and regulatory TCRB repertoires appeared to be more alike among patients than among healthy donors. Because the HLA sub-analyses included only small numbers of individuals, any influence of HLA type on TCRB rearrangement was left unresolved. Shorter templates might have been favored by PCR, but patient and control samples were amplified and corrected together, so both groups would have been affected equally by any skew. Because cDNA was sequenced instead of genomic DNA, highly expressing activated cells could be over-represented, though the groups showed no difference in activation or CD3 levels. In all four CD4+ subsets, TCRB CDR3 length was moderately but significantly shorter in type 1 diabetes patients.

From each donor, a single peripheral blood sample of about 116 mL on average was drawn into heparinised tubes. Naive, central memory, regulatory and stem cell-like memory CD4+ T cells were sorted on a BD FACSAria II using a panel including CD45RO, CCR7, CD25, CD127, CD95 and CD27. Every sorted population had a purity above 95%. Right away, PBMCs were isolated by Lymphoprep density gradient centrifugation and were stained directly, with no culture step. To minimize batch effects, samples were stained and sorted in pairs, one healthy donor with one patient per experiment. The entire isolated RNA was reverse transcribed using the High Capacity cDNA Reverse Transcription Kit, and thus expressed TCRB transcripts were sequenced. Deep immunoSEQ sequencing was performed on naive, central memory and regulatory T cell samples, with an average of roughly 4 million total reads per sample. Sorted cells were lysed in RLT buffer and RNA was extracted with DNase-treated RNeasy Micro or Mini kits, depending on cell number. To prevent cross-contamination, every cell subset was processed on its own, while patient and healthy donor samples were processed together. TCRB sequences were amplified from cDNA with the immunoSEQ multiplex PCR, producing 87-bp fragments spanning the CDR3 region. Sequencing of the amplicons was performed on the Illumina HiSeq platform. The source study handled its data this way. Synthetic template baselines were used to correct PCR bias computationally, reads within Hamming distance 2 were collapsed, and singletons that could not be merged were discarded. By aligning reads against IMGT, V, D and J genes, CDR3 length, and insertions or deletions at six rearrangement sites were assigned. Clonotype counts were normalized to sorted cell number within each subset before computing true diversity and Gini coefficients with the tcR R package. The overlap coefficient, calculated on TCRB nucleotide sequences, was used to measure repertoire sharing. TCRdb provides this immuneACCESS table in a form limited to in-frame rearrangements. Some clones are lacking; in checked studies, under half of them reflect an unresolved V gene, and why the rest are absent is not known. Clonal size and the V and J genes are those of that table, whereas D and trimming came from the DNA. This sample comprises around 44,000 clones, roughly 70% of them detected only once. The ten largest make up more than 2% of the sample.

According to the germline V gene, CDR1 reads SGHTA and CDR2 reads FQGTGA. The CDR3 has 14 amino acids, counting the end cysteine and phenylalanine. Only the CDR3 part of the read is kept: 42 bases, read in frame from the first base. A distance of 14 bases separates the germline ends of V and J, which lose 4 bases and 6 bases respectively. The sample was Tregs from blood. What this sample's cell subset or site label stands for: regulatory CD4+ T cells. The V gene is TRBV7-3 and the J gene is TRBJ2-3, with a weak D call of TRBD2 (7 bases match). The sequence was collected from a woman younger than 30 with type 1 diabetes. The CDR3 protein is CASSSRGGGDTQYF. The DNA reads TGTGCCAGCAGCTCCCGGGGAGGGGGGGATACGCAGTATTTT.